The 13 T cell receptor beta chains in this list originate from one sample, sequenced in a study of T cells in Graves' hyperthyroidism and ophthalmopathy. Researchers amplified the TCR beta CDR3 regions from RNA transcripts. First-round RT-PCR of the TCR CDR3 relied on the HTBI primer set. TCRdb passed the multiplex PCR reads through MiXCR, listing each CDR3 protein once. The profile shows 400,000 to 550,000 distinct CDR3 sequences, around 14% of them singletons. The sequenced material came from blood. The receptors originated from a young woman with Graves' hyperthyroidism.

This clonotype was seen repeatedly, ten times or more. The V gene is TRBV27, the J gene TRBJ2-3; D call uncertain. Germline values: CDR1 MNHEY, CDR2 SMNVEV (reference sequence). This CDR3 contains 17 residues. Deletions cut 6 bases from V and 3 bases from J, with 22 bases between. CDR3 residues: CASRPHSPVSETDTQYF. The DNA of the CDR3 is TGTGCCAGCAGACCCCACAGCCCGGTCAGCGAGACAGATACGCAGTATTTT.

This clonotype has ten or more counts. The chain is built from TRBV6-1 and TRBJ2-7, with TRBD1 matching over 7 bases. This CDR3 contains 15 residues. J lost 0 bases, V lost 8 bases, and 10 bases had no gene match. Looked up from germline, CDR1 is MNHNS and CDR2 is SASEGT. The CDR3 coding sequence is TGTGCCAGCTTCTCCACAGGGGCTATCTCCTACGAGCAGTACTTC. It yields the protein CASFSTGAISYEQYF.

This clonotype has more than one count but fewer than ten. The rearrangement uses TRBV11-3 and TRBJ2-4; TRBD2 might be the D (5 bases). The CDR3 sequence is 17 residues long. Trimming cost V 3 bases and J 2 bases, with 17 bases left between them. The germline CDR1 and CDR2 sequences are SGHNT and YENEEA. The CDR3 sequence: CASSFRRDGGTKNIQYF. CDR3 DNA: TGTGCCAGCAGCTTCCGTCGCGATGGAGGAACCAAAAACATTCAGTACTTC.

There are a few counts of this clonotype. The chain joins TRBV5-5 to TRBJ1-4, with 9 bases fitting TRBD1. Trimming at V came to 5 bases and at J to 8 bases, leaving 7 bases not matched to a gene. The CDR3 covers 14 residues. Germline V gene sequence: CDR1 SGHKS, CDR2 YYEKEE (reference sequence). CDR3 sequence: CASSSGQGWEKLFF. CDR3 bases: TGTGCCAGCAGTTCCGGACAGGGGTGGGAAAAACTGTTTTTT.

There are many counts of this clonotype. The chain employs TRBV28 and TRBJ2-7, with TRBD1 identical over 9 bases. V lost 4 bases and J lost 1; bases outside the gene matches: 8. Per germline, CDR1 MDHEN and CDR2 SYDVKM. The CDR3 loop spans 16 amino acids. The CDR3 DNA reads TGTGCCAGCAGTTGGGGACAGGGCCTGGGGTCCTACGAGCAGTACTTC. This translates into CASSWGQGLGSYEQYF.

This clonotype was seen ten or more times. The chain carries TRBV28 and TRBJ2-7; 10 positions match TRBD2. The CDR3 consists of 18 residues. CDR1 MDHEN and CDR2 SYDVKM come from the germline V gene. J was trimmed by 4 bases and V by 1 base; bases with no gene match: 13. The CDR3 coding sequence is TGTGCCAGCAGTTTATTCCTCTCCCTAGCGGGAGCCAGATACGAGCAGTACTTC. It translates to CASSLFLSLAGARYEQYF.

A few counts support this clonotype. The V gene is TRBV7-9, the J gene TRBJ2-7, with a tentative D call TRBD1 (5 bases). The CDR3 has 12 residues. Germline V gene sequence: CDR1 SEHNR, CDR2 FQNEAQ (reference sequence). DNA for the CDR3: TGTGCCAGCAGCCCGACCCCAGGGCTAGGGGACGTC. It is translated as CASSPTPGLGDV.

This clonotype was recorded only once. The rearrangement links TRBV12-5 to TRBJ2-4; 9 bases align to TRBD1. V shed 4 bases, J shed 9 bases, and the junction held 10 bases outside the gene matches. CDR3 size: 15 residues. Germline-derived CDR1 and CDR2 are LGHNT and FRNRAP. This CDR3 reads CASGSDRTGDSIQYF. DNA of the CDR3: TGTGCTAGTGGTTCAGACCGGACAGGGGATAGCATTCAGTACTTC.

V and J are TRBV6-1 and TRBJ1-2; 8 nucleotides line up with TRBD1. CDR1 and CDR2 from the germline V gene are MNHNS and SASEGT. The CDR3 has 15 residues. With V trimmed by 6 bases and J by 8 bases, 14 bases remained unmatched. The DNA for the CDR3 is TGTGCCAGCAGGCCCTGGACAGGGCTTAGATTAGGCTACACCTTC. Its translation is CASRPWTGLRLGYTF.

At least ten counts were recorded for this clonotype. The chain employs TRBV7-7 and TRBJ2-7, with a tentative D call TRBD2 (6 bases). The germline V gene has CDR1 SSHAT and CDR2 FNYEAQ (reference sequence). The CDR3 extends over 14 amino acids. CDR3 sequence: CASSAPGASYEQYF. The CDR3 coding sequence is TGTGCTAGCTCTGCTCCGGGAGCCTCCTACGAGCAGTACTTC.

This clonotype was seen ten or more times. This rearrangement joins TRBV6-1 to TRBJ2-1; D possibly corresponds to TRBD1 (6 bases). The CDR3 covers 14 residues. Germline CDR1 is MNHNS and CDR2 is SASEGT. Trimming took 4 bases from V and 2 from J, leaving 9 bases between them. CDR3: CASSVRDTYNEQFF. The CDR3 coding sequence is TGTGCCAGCAGTGTTAGGGACACCTACAATGAGCAGTTCTTC.

This clonotype was seen many times. J is TRBJ2-1 and V is TRBV7-2, with D tentatively TRBD1 (8 bases). V dropped 0 bases and J dropped 1 base, with 16 bases sitting between them. The V gene's germline CDR1 is SGHTA and CDR2 FQGNSA. CDR3 size: 18 residues. The chain's CDR3 is CASSLATGGGWSYNEQFF. In nucleotides, the CDR3 is TGTGCCAGCAGCTTAGCCACAGGGGGGGGTTGGTCCTACAATGAGCAGTTCTTC.

For this clonotype: This may be a read error, as it is one base from a much larger clone. The rearrangement joins TRBV12-3 or TRBV12-4 to TRBJ2-2, with 9 bases matching TRBD2. The CDR3 totals 15 residues. V lost 6 bases, J lost 3 bases, and 5 bases stayed unmatched. The CDR3 sequence: CASSIGGRDTGELFF. CDR3 coding DNA: TGTGCCAGCAGCATCGGCGGGAGGGACACCGGGGAGCTGTTTTTT.